Below are 30 T cell receptor beta chains sequenced from a single sample in a study of yellow fever vaccine responses in identical twins. TCRdb reprocessed the RT-PCR reads via MiXCR and lists one record per CDR3 protein. Of approximately 1,200 distinct CDR3 sequences in the sample, roughly 86% were seen once. The sample was T cells from blood (PBMCs), unsorted or a sorted subset (not recorded which), taken before or after yellow fever vaccination (not recorded which). The receptors were sampled from a woman aged 18-29 years who received the yellow fever vaccine.

This clonotype was recorded a few times. V gene TRBV7-6 combines with J gene TRBJ2-2, with 8 bases that match TRBD1. The junction had 7 bases not matched to a gene; V was cut back by 4 bases and J by 3 bases. The CDR3 has 16 amino acids. Germline V gene lookup returns CDR1 SGHVS and CDR2 FNYEAQ. CDR3 region: CASSSSGTGYTGELFF. CDR3 bases: TGTGCCAGCAGCTCTAGTGGGACAGGATACACCGGGGAGCTGTTTTTT.

The DNA of the CDR3 is TGTGCCAGCAGCTTCCAGGCTGAAGCTTTCTTT. It codes for CASSFQAEAFF. The chain has TRBV7-2 and TRBJ1-1; D is ambiguous. The V end lost 3 bases, the J end lost 6 bases, and 5 bases lay between the germline ends. CDR3 length: 11 residues. The V gene's germline CDR1 is SGHTA and CDR2 FQGNSA.

The chain joins TRBV7-9 to TRBJ1-1; D might be TRBD1 (6 bases). The CDR3 consists of 12 residues. V was cut by 0 bases and J by 7 bases, with 6 bases left in between. Germline CDR1 reads SEHNR; CDR2 reads FQNEAQ (reference sequence). The CDR3 loop reads CASSLADSEAFF. The CDR3 DNA reads TGTGCCAGCAGCTTAGCGGACAGTGAAGCTTTCTTT.

The chain is built from TRBV6-1 and TRBJ2-1; 7 nucleotides agree with TRBD1. The CDR3 loop spans 13 amino acids. The germline V gene encodes CDR1 MNHNS and CDR2 SASEGT. V lost 7 bases, J lost 4 bases, and 4 bases stayed unmatched. The CDR3 sequence is CASKGQNYNEQFF. The CDR3 DNA follows: TGTGCCAGCAAGGGACAGAATTACAATGAGCAGTTCTTC.

This clonotype was seen only a few times. The CDR3 DNA reads as TGTGCCAGCAGCCAACCCCGTACTAGCGGGAGACTCTACGAGCAGTACTTC. It translates to CASSQPRTSGRLYEQYF. The chain recombines TRBV7-6 with TRBJ2-7, with TRBD2 matching 11 bases. The CDR3 is 17 residues long. Trimming cost V 5 bases and J 3 bases; bases outside gene matches: 12. Germline-derived CDR1 and CDR2 are SGHVS and FNYEAQ. Full variable domain (missing parts from reference TRBV7-6 and TRBJ2-7): GAGVSQSPRYKVTKRGQDVALRCDPISGHVSLYWYRQALGQGPEFLTYFNYEAQQDKSGLPNDRFSAERPEGSISTLTIQRTEQRDSAMYRCASSQPRTSGRLYEQYFGPGTRLTVT.

This clonotype was seen a single time. The CDR3 DNA reads as TGTGCCAGCAGCGCCCGACAGGGAGGTAACACTGAAGCTTTCTTT. This gives the protein CASSARQGGNTEAFF. This chain links TRBV13 with TRBJ1-1; 7 bases line up with TRBD1. The CDR3 covers 15 residues. Unmatched junction bases numbered 8, after V lost 5 bases and J lost 2 bases. Germline assignment: CDR1 PRHDT and CDR2 FYEKMQ (reference sequence).

The rearrangement joins TRBV10-3 to TRBJ1-2, with 8 bases aligning to TRBD1. The V gene end was trimmed by 4 bases and the J gene end by 3 bases; junction bases not matched to a gene: 7. The CDR3 totals 15 residues. Per the germline V gene, CDR1 is ENHRY and CDR2 is SYGVKD. The CDR3 is CAISGQLQGDYGYTF. Here the CDR3 DNA reads TGTGCCATCAGTGGGCAACTACAGGGGGACTATGGCTACACCTTC.

This chain connects TRBV15 to TRBJ2-2; TRBD2 matches at 11 bases. Germline CDR1 is LNHNV and CDR2 is YYDKDF (reference sequence). This CDR3 has 15 amino acids. Trimming removed 4 bases from V and 5 bases from J; junction bases left unmatched: 3. DNA for the CDR3: TGTGCCACCAGCATTAGCGGGGGGGAAACCGGGGAGCTGTTTTTT. Translated: CATSISGGETGELFF.

The chain combines TRBV2 with TRBJ2-4; no reliable D call. CDR1 SNHLY and CDR2 FYNNEI come from the germline V gene. V was pared by 4 bases and J by 0 bases, with 10 bases between. The CDR3 is made up of 15 amino acids. The CDR3, as DNA: TGTGCCAGCAGTGGGGCCAGCCTAGCCAAAAACATTCAGTACTTC. Translated, it gives CASSGASLAKNIQYF.

The V gene is TRBV2, the J gene TRBJ2-2, with TRBD1 matching 8 bases. With 4 bases clipped from V and 1 base from J, the junction kept 2 bases outside the gene matches. The V gene's germline CDR1 is SNHLY and CDR2 FYNNEI. The CDR3 length is 15 residues. As DNA, the CDR3 is TGTGCCAGCAGTGTTACAGGGGGGAACACCGGGGAGCTGTTTTTT. Translating it yields CASSVTGGNTGELFF.

The chain links TRBV11-1 to TRBJ2-1; D gene unclear. The CDR3 totals 16 residues. Trimming stripped 3 bases from V and 4 bases from J, with 16 bases between. From germline, CDR1 is SGHAT and CDR2 FQDESV (reference sequence). The DNA of the CDR3 is TGTGCCAGCAGCTTGGAGTCGGACCACCCGTACAATGAGCAGTTCTTC. This translates into CASSLESDHPYNEQFF.

J is TRBJ2-7 and V is TRBV10-1; D might be TRBD1 (7 bases). The CDR3 covers 15 residues. CDR1 is WNHNN, CDR2 SYGVQD, per germline (reference sequence). V was cut by 0 bases and J by 7 bases, with 16 bases left in between. CDR3 nucleotides: TGCGCCAGCAGTGAGTCGAGGCAGGGGGGTGGGGAGCAGTACTTC. This encodes CASSESRQGGGEQYF.

A single count supports this clonotype. The chain has TRBV2 and TRBJ2-2; 9 bases agree with TRBD1. The CDR3 is made up of 16 amino acids. V gave up 5 bases and J gave up 4 bases; unmatched junction bases: 8. Per germline, CDR1 SNHLY and CDR2 FYNNEI. The CDR3 DNA is TGTGCCAGCAGTTCGGGACAGGGAAGGGTCACCGGGGAGCTGTTTTTT. This gives the protein CASSSGQGRVTGELFF.

The rearrangement uses TRBV13 and TRBJ2-7; 8 bases fit TRBD2. Trimming removed 5 bases from V and 0 bases from J; junction bases left unmatched: 9. The CDR3 has 16 residues. Germline CDR1 is PRHDT and CDR2 is FYEKMQ (reference sequence). CDR3 residues: CASSPVGGGYSYEQYF. The CDR3 bases are TGTGCCAGCAGCCCTGTCGGGGGGGGATACTCCTACGAGCAGTACTTC.

The rearrangement links TRBV11-3 to TRBJ2-7; possible D gene TRBD1, 6 bases. Trimming shortened V by 8 bases and J by 4 bases, and 18 bases separated the two germline ends. This CDR3 has 14 amino acids. CDR1 and CDR2 (germline): SGHNT, YENEEA. The CDR3: CASRLDQGRYEQYF. CDR3 in DNA: TGTGCCAGCCGATTAGATCAGGGGCGATACGAGCAGTACTTC.

The rearrangement links TRBV9 to TRBJ1-2; 8 bases fit TRBD1. Per the germline V gene, CDR1 is SGDLS and CDR2 is YYNGEE. V lost 5 bases to trimming and J lost 7 bases; unmatched junction nucleotides: 10. This CDR3 is 14 amino acids long. This chain's CDR3 is CASREDRDSGGYTF. DNA of the CDR3: TGTGCCAGCAGAGAGGACAGGGATTCTGGTGGCTACACCTTC.

The rearrangement uses TRBV27 and TRBJ1-2, with D maybe TRBD1 (5 bases). Germline lookup yields CDR1 MNHEY and CDR2 SMNVEV (reference sequence). The V gene lost 4 bases and the J gene lost 1 base, with 13 bases spanning the gap. The CDR3 runs 15 residues. The CDR3 DNA reads as TGTGCCAGCAGTTCACCGAGACAGAGTAACTATGGCTACACCTTC. Protein sequence: CASSSPRQSNYGYTF.

The chain recombines TRBV6-6 with TRBJ2-7; D unresolved. The V and J ends lost 0 bases and 0 bases respectively, with 6 bases between them. The CDR3 consists of 14 residues. Germline V gene sequence: CDR1 MNHNY, CDR2 SVGAGI (reference sequence). CDR3 residues: CASSYSQYSYEQYF. CDR3 sequence (DNA): TGTGCCAGCAGTTACTCACAGTACTCCTACGAGCAGTACTTC.

The chain combines TRBV15 with TRBJ1-2; no clear D. CDR3 length: 15 residues. Germline values: CDR1 LNHNV, CDR2 YYDKDF (reference sequence). The V end was cut by 3 bases, the J end by 0 bases, with 11 bases between. As DNA, the CDR3 is TGTGCCACCAGCAGTCGGGGAGGAGCTAACTATGGCTACACCTTC. Residues: CATSSRGGANYGYTF.

This chain uses TRBV30 with TRBJ2-5; D ambiguous. CDR3 size: 14 residues. CDR1 and CDR2 from the germline V gene are GTSNPN and SVGIG (reference sequence). The V end lost 0 bases, the J end lost 5 bases, and 13 bases lay between the germline ends. The CDR3 loop is CAWSVSTVLETQYF. Here the CDR3 DNA reads TGTGCCTGGAGTGTATCAACGGTTCTGGAGACCCAGTACTTC.

The chain uses TRBV11-2 and TRBJ2-7; 8 bases are shared with TRBD1. The CDR3 sequence is 14 residues long. Trimming cost V 5 bases and J 0 bases; bases outside gene matches: 3. The germline V gene has CDR1 SGHAT and CDR2 FQNNGV. The CDR3 loop reads CASSRDRSSYEQYF. CDR3 DNA sequence: TGTGCCAGCAGCCGGGACAGGAGCTCCTACGAGCAGTACTTC.

V usage is TRBV14 and J usage is TRBJ2-7; tentative D call: TRBD2 (5 bases). V was trimmed by 1 base and J by 2 bases, leaving 12 bases between them. The CDR3 is 15 amino acids. The germline V gene has CDR1 SGHDN and CDR2 FVKESK. This CDR3 reads CASSQGGLKTYEQYF. In nucleotides, the CDR3 is TGTGCCAGCAGCCAAGGAGGGCTCAAGACCTACGAGCAGTACTTC.

The chain uses TRBV20-1 and TRBJ2-1; 9 bases map to TRBD1. V shed 5 bases and J 4 bases; nucleotides not matched to a gene: 9. Germline V gene sequence: CDR1 DFQATT, CDR2 SNEGSKA (reference sequence). This CDR3 comprises 15 residues. DNA of the CDR3: TGCAGTGCTGACCCGGGACAGGGAAGATACAATGAGCAGTTCTTC. The encoded protein is CSADPGQGRYNEQFF.

The V call is TRBV4-1, the J call TRBJ2-3; D is perhaps TRBD1 (5 bases). CDR1 is MGHRA and CDR2 is YSYEKL in the germline V gene. The CDR3 consists of 17 residues. The V end was cut by 0 bases, the J end by 3 bases, with 16 bases between. CDR3: CASSQDPHQGLTDTQYF. For the CDR3, the DNA is TGCGCCAGCAGCCAAGATCCCCACCAGGGTCTTACAGATACGCAGTATTTT.

In this sample, this clonotype turned up once. The chain has TRBV7-6 and TRBJ2-7, with D unresolved. Germline V lookup: CDR1 SGHVS, CDR2 FNYEAQ. CDR3 length: 12 amino acids. V lost 3 bases and J 7 bases, leaving 10 bases between the germline ends. CDR3 in DNA: TGTGCCAGCAGCTTGTCCGTGGGGGAGCAGTACTTC. Residues: CASSLSVGEQYF.

The chain couples TRBV11-3 to TRBJ2-1; 9 bases agree with TRBD2. The length of the CDR3 is 16 residues. The germline CDR1 and CDR2 sequences are SGHNT and YENEEA. V lost 5 bases and J lost 6; bases outside the gene matches: 11. The CDR3, as DNA: TGTGCCAGCAGCCCCGCGGGAGGGGGGCGTTCCAATGAGCAGTTCTTC. This gives the protein CASSPAGGGRSNEQFF.

The chain combines TRBV10-1 with TRBJ1-2; maybe TRBD1 (5 bases). Germline values: CDR1 WNHNN, CDR2 SYGVQD (reference sequence). The CDR3 totals 14 residues. The germline V and J ends were trimmed by 2 bases and 8 bases, with 15 bases remaining between them. The CDR3 protein is CASSEGHIPEGYTF. Written as DNA, the CDR3 is TGCGCCAGCAGTGAGGGACACATCCCCGAAGGCTACACCTTC.

The chain couples TRBV11-2 to TRBJ2-7; 8 bases match TRBD2. The CDR3 sequence is 15 residues long. V trimming: 1 base; J trimming: 1 base; junction bases outside the gene matches: 3. The V gene's germline CDR1 is SGHAT and CDR2 FQNNGV. This chain's CDR3 is CASSLGGGFSYEQYF. In DNA, the CDR3 is TGTGCCAGCAGCTTAGGCGGGGGGTTTTCCTACGAGCAGTACTTC.

This clonotype came up once. The chain links TRBV30 to TRBJ2-1, with D possibly being TRBD1 (5 bases). The CDR3 is made up of 11 amino acids. Germline V gene sequence: CDR1 GTSNPN, CDR2 SVGIG (reference sequence). Trimming took 5 bases from V and 3 from J, leaving 5 bases between them. The CDR3 DNA is TGTGCCTGGGACAGCTACAATGAGCAGTTCTTC. Amino acid sequence: CAWDSYNEQFF. Filled out from reference TRBV30 and TRBJ2-1, the complete variable domain reads SQTIHQWPATLVQPVGSPLSLECTVEGTSNPNLYWYRQAAGRGLQLLFYSVGIGQISSEVPQNLSASRPQDRQFILSSKKLLLSDSGFYLCAWDSYNEQFFGPGTRLTVL.

The genes are TRBV29-1 and TRBJ1-1, with 7 bases lining up with TRBD1. Looked up from germline, CDR1 is SQVTM and CDR2 is ANQGSEA. The CDR3 runs to 13 residues. V lost 7 bases and J lost 6; bases outside the gene matches: 11. For the CDR3, the DNA is TGCAGCGACGGGGACAGAGGAGTGGCTGAAGCTTTCTTT. Its protein is CSDGDRGVAEAFF.